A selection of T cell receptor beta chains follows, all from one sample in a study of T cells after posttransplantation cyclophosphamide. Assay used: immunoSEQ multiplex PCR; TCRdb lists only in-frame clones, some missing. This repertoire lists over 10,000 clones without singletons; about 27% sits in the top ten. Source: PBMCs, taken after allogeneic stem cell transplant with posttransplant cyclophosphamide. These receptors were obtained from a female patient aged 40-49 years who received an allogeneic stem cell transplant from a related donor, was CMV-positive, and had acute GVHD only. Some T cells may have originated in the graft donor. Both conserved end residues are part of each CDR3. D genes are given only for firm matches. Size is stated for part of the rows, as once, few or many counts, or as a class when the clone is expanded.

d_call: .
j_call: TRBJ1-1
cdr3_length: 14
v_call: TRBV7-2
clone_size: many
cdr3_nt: TGTGCCAGCAGCTTATACATGGGGCGGACTGAAGCTTTCTTT
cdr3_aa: CASSLYMGRTEAFF

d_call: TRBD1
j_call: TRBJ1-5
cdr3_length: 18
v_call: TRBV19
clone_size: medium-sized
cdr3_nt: TGTGCCAGTAGTACGACGGACAGGGGCCCTTATAGCAATCAGCCCCAGCATTTT
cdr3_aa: CASSTTDRGPYSNQPQHF

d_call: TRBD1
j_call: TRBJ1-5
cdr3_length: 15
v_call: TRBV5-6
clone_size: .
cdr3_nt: TGTGCCAGCAGCTTGGTAGGGGGCCAGAGATCAGCCCCAGCATTT
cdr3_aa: CASSLVGGQRSAPAF

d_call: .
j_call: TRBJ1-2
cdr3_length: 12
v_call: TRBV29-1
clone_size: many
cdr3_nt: TGCAGCGTTGCGGGGGGGGACCGGGGCTACACCTTC
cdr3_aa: CSVAGGDRGYTF

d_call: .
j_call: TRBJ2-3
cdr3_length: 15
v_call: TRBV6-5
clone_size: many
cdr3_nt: TGTGCCAGCAGTTACGTCCCAACTAGACAAGATACGCAGTATTTT
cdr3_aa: CASSYVPTRQDTQYF

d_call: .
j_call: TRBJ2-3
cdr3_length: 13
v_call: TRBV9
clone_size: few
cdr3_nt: TGTGCCAGCAGCGTAGAGGGGAGGGATACGCAGTATTTT
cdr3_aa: CASSVEGRDTQYF

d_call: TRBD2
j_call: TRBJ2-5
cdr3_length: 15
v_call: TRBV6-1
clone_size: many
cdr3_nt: TGTGCCAGCAGTTTTGGTCTAGCGGCCCAAGAGACCCAGTACTTC
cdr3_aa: CASSFGLAAQETQYF

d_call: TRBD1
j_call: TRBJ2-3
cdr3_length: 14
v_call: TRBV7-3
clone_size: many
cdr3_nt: TGTGCCAGCAGCCCGGGACAGGCCACAGATACGCAGTATTTT
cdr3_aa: CASSPGQATDTQYF

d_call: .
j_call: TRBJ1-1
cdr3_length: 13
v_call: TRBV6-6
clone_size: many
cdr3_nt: TGTGCCAGCAGTTACCAGGCGAACACTGAAGCTTTCTTT
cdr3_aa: CASSYQANTEAFF

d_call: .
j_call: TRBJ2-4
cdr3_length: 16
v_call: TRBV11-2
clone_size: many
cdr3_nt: TGTGCCAGCAGCCGGTTCCCGAGTGGAGCCAAAAACATTCAGTACTTC
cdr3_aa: CASSRFPSGAKNIQYF

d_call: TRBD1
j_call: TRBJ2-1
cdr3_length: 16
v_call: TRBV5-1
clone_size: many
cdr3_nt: TGCGCCAGCAGCTTGGCCGGGACAGGGTTTGGAAATGAGCAGTTCTTC
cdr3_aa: CASSLAGTGFGNEQFF

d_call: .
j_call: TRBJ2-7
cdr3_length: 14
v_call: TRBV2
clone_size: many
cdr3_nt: TGTGCCAGCAGTGAAGGATGGGCCTCCTACGAGCAGTACTTC
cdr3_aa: CASSEGWASYEQYF

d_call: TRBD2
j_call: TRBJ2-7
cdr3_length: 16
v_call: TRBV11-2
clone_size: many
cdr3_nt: TGTGCCAGCAGCTTCGGTTTAGCGGGGGGCACCTACGAGCAGTACTTC
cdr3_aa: CASSFGLAGGTYEQYF

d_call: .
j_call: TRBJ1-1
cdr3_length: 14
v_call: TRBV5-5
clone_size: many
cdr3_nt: TGTGCCAGCAGCTCTCGAGATATGAACACTGAAGCTTTCTTT
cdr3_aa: CASSSRDMNTEAFF

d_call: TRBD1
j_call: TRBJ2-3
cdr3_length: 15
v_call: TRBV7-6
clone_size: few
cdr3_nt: TGTGCCAGCAGCTTAAGGGACAGGGTGGCAGATACGCAGTATTTT
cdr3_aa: CASSLRDRVADTQYF

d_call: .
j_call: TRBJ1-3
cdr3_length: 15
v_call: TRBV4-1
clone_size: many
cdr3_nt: TGCGCCAGCAGCCATGGACAGTTCTCTGGAAACACCATATATTTT
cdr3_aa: CASSHGQFSGNTIYF

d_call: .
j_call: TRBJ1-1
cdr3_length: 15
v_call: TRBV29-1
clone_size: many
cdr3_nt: TGCAGCGTGTCTCGCGGGAGGACGACGGGCACTGAAGCTTTCTTT
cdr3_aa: CSVSRGRTTGTEAFF

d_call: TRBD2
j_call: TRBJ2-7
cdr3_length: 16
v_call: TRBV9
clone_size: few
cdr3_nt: TGTGCCAGCAGCTCAGGGGGTCAACTAGCGGGTTACGAGCAGTACTTC
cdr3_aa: CASSSGGQLAGYEQYF

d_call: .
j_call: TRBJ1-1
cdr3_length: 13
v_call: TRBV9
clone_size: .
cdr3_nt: TGTGCCAGCAGCCTCCGGGTGAACACTGAAGCTTTCTTT
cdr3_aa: CASSLRVNTEAFF

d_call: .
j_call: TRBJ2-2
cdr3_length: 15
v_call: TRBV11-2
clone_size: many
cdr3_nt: TGTGCCAGCAGCCTCGACCCCGGAGGGACCGGGGAGCTGTTTTTT
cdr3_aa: CASSLDPGGTGELFF

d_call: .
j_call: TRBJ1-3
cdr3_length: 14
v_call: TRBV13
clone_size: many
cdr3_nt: TGTGCCAGCAGTCCCGAGAACAGTGGAAACACCATATATTTT
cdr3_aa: CASSPENSGNTIYF

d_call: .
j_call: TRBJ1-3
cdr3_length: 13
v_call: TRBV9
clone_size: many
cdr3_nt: TGTGCCAGCTCACGGTCCTGGGGAAACACCATATATTTT
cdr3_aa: CASSRSWGNTIYF